Following are 7 T cell receptor beta chains from one sample sequenced in a study of beta chain features in type 1 diabetes. These TCRs' antigens remain unknown. Study outcomes and limitations: When Type 1 diabetes patients were examined, their TCRB CDR3s proved moderately but significantly shorter in all four CD4+ subsets.

Expressed TCRB transcripts got sequenced, as all isolated RNA was reverse transcribed. Here immunoSEQ multiplex PCR was the method, and the copy in TCRdb shows in-frame clones only, minus some. The profile shows almost 350,000 clones, around 8.5% of them singletons. Sequenced: central memory CD4+ T cells from blood. The source of these receptors is a man aged 25-45 years with type 1 diabetes.

This clone was found a few times. J is TRBJ1-2 and V is TRBV29-1; no definite D call. Per the germline V gene, CDR1 is SQVTM and CDR2 is ANQGSEA. Trimming cost V 4 bases and J 5 bases, with 8 bases left between them. The CDR3 spans 11 residues. This chain's CDR3 is CSVVEEYGYTF. The CDR3 nucleotides are TGCAGCGTTGTGGAAGAATATGGCTACACCTTC.

The rearrangement joins TRBV19 to TRBJ1-2; 8 nucleotides match TRBD1. CDR1 and CDR2 (germline): LNHDA, SQIVND (reference sequence). V lost 7 bases to trimming and J lost 7 bases; unmatched junction nucleotides: 8. This CDR3 has 13 residues. CDR3 nucleotide sequence: TGTGCCAGTACCCCGGACAGGGATTCTGGCTACACCTTC. Its translation is CASTPDRDSGYTF. The whole variable domain, remainder taken from reference TRBV19 and TRBJ1-2, is DGGITQSPKYLFRKEGQNVTLSCEQNLNHDAMYWYRQDPGQGLRLIYYSQIVNDFQKGDIAEGYSVSREKKESFPLTVTSAQKNPTAFYLCASTPDRDSGYTFGSGTRLTVV.

The chain recombines TRBV4-3 with TRBJ2-5; D gene ambiguous. Trimming shortened V by 0 bases and J by 5 bases, and 7 bases separated the two germline ends. The CDR3 runs to 13 residues. Germline lookup yields CDR1 LGHNA and CDR2 YSLEER. CDR3 bases: TGCGCCAGCAGCCAAGAATGGACGGAGACCCAGTACTTC. Amino acids: CASSQEWTETQYF.

The V and J genes are TRBV7-2 and TRBJ1-1; no firm D call. Trimming left V 4 bases short and J 6 bases short, with 12 bases between. CDR1 and CDR2 from the germline V gene are SGHTA and FQGNSA. This CDR3 has 13 amino acids. The CDR3 region is CASSSQMVAEAFF. In DNA form, the CDR3 reads TGTGCCAGCAGCTCACAGATGGTGGCTGAAGCTTTCTTT.

This clone has more than one count but fewer than ten. The chain carries TRBV5-4 and TRBJ1-1; 9 bases line up with TRBD1. The V and J ends lost 0 bases and 2 bases, in that order; junction bases with no gene match: 5. Germline V gene data show CDR1 as SGHNT and CDR2 as YYREEE (reference sequence). The CDR3 is 16 residues long. CDR3 bases: TGTGCCAGCAGCTTGGGGGGGACAGGGACTAACACTGAAGCTTTCTTT. Its protein is CASSLGGTGTNTEAFF.

This clone was observed a handful of times. The genes are TRBV19 and TRBJ1-5; TRBD1 matches 12 bases. CDR3 length equals 18 residues. The V and J ends lost 3 bases and 2 bases, in that order; junction bases with no gene match: 8. Germline loops: CDR1 LNHDA, CDR2 SQIVND (reference sequence). CDR3 in amino acids: CASSIRTGTGGGNQPQHF. DNA of the CDR3: TGTGCCAGTAGTATCCGAACCGGGACAGGGGGCGGCAATCAGCCCCAGCATTTT.

V is TRBV9 and J is TRBJ2-5, with a weak D call TRBD1 (6 bases). CDR3 length: 16 residues. Germline CDR1 SGDLS, CDR2 YYNGEE. The V gene lost 3 bases and the J gene lost 1 base, with 16 bases spanning the gap. CDR3 in DNA: TGTGCCAGCAGCGCCACCCCGGTAGGGGGCCAAGAGACCCAGTACTTC. Amino acid sequence: CASSATPVGGQETQYF.